These T cell receptor beta chains were read from a single sample in a study of beta chain features in type 1 diabetes. Sequencing used immunoSEQ multiplex PCR; TCRdb keeps in-frame clones, though not all of them. Of a few hundred thousand clones in the sample, around 30% are singletons; the top ten hold 0.05% to 0.07%. The sample taken for sequencing was naive CD4+ T cells from blood. The receptors originated from a man between 18 and 29 years old in good health. Each CDR3 is given with its conserved first and last residue. Fields, in order: D gene, V gene, clone size, J gene, CDR3 protein, CDR3 DNA. The D gene is left open where the match is weak. Some rows mark clone size as missing; the rest say once, few, many or name a class of expanded clone.

TRBD1,TRBV2,.,TRBJ2-7,CASSRDRGDEQYF,TGTGCCAGCAGCCGGGACAGGGGCGACGAGCAGTACTTC
.,TRBV7-2,.,TRBJ2-3,CASSFSSGTDTQYF,TGTGCCAGCAGCTTCTCTAGCGGCACAGATACGCAGTATTTT
.,TRBV11-2,.,TRBJ2-5,CASSLGAFRETQYF,TGTGCCAGCAGCTTGGGTGCGTTCAGAGAGACCCAGTACTTC
.,TRBV28,.,TRBJ2-2,CASSFARGLGTGELFF,TGTGCCAGCAGCTTCGCCCGGGGGCTCGGCACCGGGGAGCTGTTTTTT
TRBD2,TRBV7-9,.,TRBJ2-7,CASSGLAGGATYEQYF,TGTGCCAGCAGCGGTCTAGCGGGAGGGGCGACCTACGAGCAGTACTTC
.,TRBV29-1,.,TRBJ1-2,CSVEILGRANNYGYTF,TGCAGCGTTGAGATCCTTGGCAGGGCGAATAACTATGGCTACACCTTC
TRBD2,TRBV7-9,.,TRBJ2-5,CASSPRGTSRRQETQYF,TGTGCCAGCAGCCCTCGGGGGACTAGCCGCCGACAAGAGACCCAGTACTTC
TRBD2,TRBV10-3,.,TRBJ2-1,CAISEPLAGGGNEQFF,TGTGCCATCAGCGAGCCACTAGCGGGAGGTGGGAATGAGCAGTTCTTC
.,TRBV30,few,TRBJ1-2,CAWSPRRKGNGYTF,TGTGCCTGGAGTCCCCGTAGGAAGGGGAATGGCTACACCTTC
.,TRBV30,few,TRBJ1-1,CAWSVRTNTEAFF,TGTGCCTGGAGTGTACGCACCAACACTGAAGCTTTCTTT
TRBD2,TRBV6-4,.,TRBJ2-1,CASSFDSAGGFEQFF,TGTGCCAGCAGTTTTGATTCTGCGGGAGGGTTTGAGCAGTTCTTC
.,TRBV7-2,.,TRBJ2-7,CASSPAGHSYEQYF,TGTGCCAGCAGCCCAGCGGGACACTCCTACGAGCAGTACTTC
.,TRBV9,few,TRBJ1-2,CASSPVVELNYGYTF,TGTGCCAGCAGCCCAGTGGTGGAGCTTAACTATGGCTACACCTTC
.,TRBV5-4,.,TRBJ2-3,CASSLERADTQYF,TGTGCCAGCAGCCTCGAGCGGGCCGATACGCAGTATTTT
TRBD2,TRBV28,few,TRBJ2-1,CASSFSSGSYEQFF,TGTGCCAGCAGTTTCTCTAGCGGGAGTTATGAGCAGTTCTTC
.,TRBV29-1,few,TRBJ1-2,CSAGQPGYGYTF,TGCAGCGCGGGCCAACCGGGCTATGGCTACACCTTC
.,TRBV5-1,few,TRBJ2-7,CASSATRSGLHYEQYF,TGCGCCAGCAGCGCCACACGCTCCGGGTTGCACTACGAGCAGTACTTC
.,TRBV5-1,.,TRBJ2-6,CASSLVSSVTFSGANVLTF,TGCGCCAGCAGCTTGGTTTCTAGCGTAACCTTCTCTGGGGCCAACGTCCTGACTTTC
TRBD1,TRBV6-1,.,TRBJ2-2,CASSEGQGFTGELFF,TGTGCCAGCAGTGAGGGACAGGGTTTCACCGGGGAGCTGTTTTTT
TRBD1,TRBV7-7,few,TRBJ2-5,CASSSDRGTETQYF,TGTGCTAGCAGCTCTGACAGGGGTACGGAGACCCAGTACTTC
.,TRBV30,few,TRBJ1-4,CAWSRTANEKLFF,TGTGCCTGGAGTCGGACAGCAAACGAAAAACTGTTTTTT
TRBD2,TRBV5-1,few,TRBJ2-1,CASSLAELAGAGEQFF,TGCGCCAGCAGCTTGGCCGAGCTAGCGGGAGCTGGTGAGCAGTTCTTC
.,TRBV6-1,.,TRBJ2-3,CASSGTRTDTQYF,TGTGCCAGCAGCGGGACCCGCACAGATACGCAGTATTTT
.,TRBV30,.,TRBJ1-2,CAWSSSGLALHGYTF,TGTGCCTGGAGCTCGTCAGGGCTAGCCCTCCATGGCTACACCTTC
.,TRBV5-4,.,TRBJ1-2,CASSLEGVSYGYTF,TGTGCCAGCAGCTTGGAAGGGGTGAGCTATGGCTACACCTTC
TRBD2,TRBV7-2,few,TRBJ2-7,CASSGQTSAEQYF,TGTGCCAGTTCAGGGCAAACTAGCGCCGAGCAGTACTTC
.,TRBV30,.,TRBJ1-2,CAWSGQGAACTF,TGTGCCTGGAGTGGGCAGGGAGCCGCTTGCACCTTC
TRBD1,TRBV10-3,.,TRBJ2-7,CAISVGDRASYEQYF,TGTGCCATCAGTGTCGGGGACAGGGCCTCCTACGAGCAGTACTTC
TRBD1,TRBV25-1,.,TRBJ2-5,CAIGPGGLETQYF,TGTGCCATCGGTCCAGGGGGTCTTGAGACCCAGTACTTC
TRBD1,TRBV25-1,.,TRBJ2-7,CASSEDRGTYEQYF,TGTGCCAGCAGTGAAGACAGGGGAACCTACGAGCAGTACTTC
.,TRBV4-3,once,TRBJ1-2,CASSQEGGYTF,TGCGCCAGCAGCCAAGAAGGTGGCTACACCTTC
TRBD1,TRBV30,.,TRBJ2-7,CAWSEQGAHEQYF,TGTGCCTGGAGTGAACAGGGGGCCCACGAGCAGTACTTC
.,TRBV30,few,TRBJ1-5,CAWSVPGPWQPQHF,TGTGCCTGGAGTGTACCAGGGCCCTGGCAGCCCCAGCATTTT
.,TRBV5-6,few,TRBJ1-1,CASSLFTGLNTEAFF,TGTGCCAGCAGCTTGTTTACAGGGCTGAACACTGAAGCTTTCTTT
TRBD2,TRBV7-2,.,TRBJ2-7,CASSTSSGEPYEQYF,TGTGCCAGCAGCACATCTAGCGGAGAACCCTACGAGCAGTACTTC
TRBD1,TRBV7-2,.,TRBJ2-3,CASRRQGLADTQYF,TGTGCCAGCAGGAGACAGGGATTAGCAGATACGCAGTATTTT
.,TRBV14,.,TRBJ2-1,CASSLTDRNNEQFF,TGTGCCAGCAGCCTAACAGACAGGAACAATGAGCAGTTCTTC
TRBD1,TRBV9,.,TRBJ1-4,CASSPWTGPEKLFF,TGTGCCAGCAGCCCCTGGACAGGGCCCGAAAAACTGTTTTTT
.,TRBV30,.,TRBJ1-2,CAWSFRQSTGYTF,TGTGCCTGGAGCTTCCGCCAGTCAACTGGCTACACCTTC
TRBD2,TRBV18,.,TRBJ2-3,CASSPSGRETDTQYF,TGTGCCAGCTCCCCTAGCGGGAGAGAGACAGATACGCAGTATTTT
.,TRBV29-1,.,TRBJ2-1,CSAEPVPYNEQFF,TGCAGCGCCGAACCAGTCCCCTACAATGAGCAGTTCTTC
.,TRBV30,.,TRBJ2-7,CAWVTKYEQYF,TGTGCCTGGGTCACTAAATACGAGCAGTACTTC
TRBD1,TRBV5-1,.,TRBJ2-1,CASSLMGQSSYNEQFF,TGCGCCAGCAGCTTAATGGGACAGAGCTCCTACAATGAGCAGTTCTTC
.,TRBV2,.,TRBJ1-2,CASSEEGSGYGYTF,TGTGCCAGCAGTGAGGAAGGGTCGGGCTATGGCTACACCTTC
.,TRBV6-1,few,TRBJ2-4,CASSEARGTNKNIQYF,TGTGCCAGCAGTGAAGCGCGAGGGACGAACAAAAACATTCAGTACTTC
.,TRBV7-9,.,TRBJ1-3,CASSAQWAGSGNTIYF,TGTGCCAGCAGCGCACAGTGGGCCGGCTCTGGAAACACCATATATTTT
TRBD2,TRBV10-3,.,TRBJ2-3,CAVLKAGEDTQYF,TGTGCCGTCCTGAAAGCGGGAGAAGATACGCAGTATTTT
.,TRBV19,few,TRBJ2-7,CASRRTEDYEQYF,TGTGCCAGTAGGAGGACAGAAGATTACGAGCAGTACTTC
TRBD2,TRBV30,.,TRBJ2-1,CAWSRRTSGNGEQFF,TGTGCCTGGAGCCGAAGGACTAGCGGAAATGGTGAGCAGTTCTTC
.,TRBV30,.,TRBJ2-6,CAWSAGVSGANVLTF,TGTGCCTGGAGTGCGGGGGTCTCTGGGGCCAACGTCCTGACTTTC
.,TRBV9,few,TRBJ2-1,CASSVGAGEPYNEQFF,TGTGCCAGCAGCGTAGGCGCCGGAGAACCCTACAATGAGCAGTTCTTC
.,TRBV29-1,.,TRBJ1-1,CSASDRNTEAFF,TGCAGCGCATCGGACAGGAACACTGAAGCTTTCTTT
.,TRBV5-1,few,TRBJ2-2,CASSLEPNTGELFF,TGCGCCAGCAGCTTGGAACCTAACACCGGGGAGCTGTTTTTT
TRBD2,TRBV7-8,few,TRBJ2-1,CASTPRVAGYYNEQFF,TGTGCCAGCACACCCAGGGTAGCGGGATATTACAATGAGCAGTTCTTC
.,TRBV30,few,TRBJ1-3,CAWIQNSGNTIYF,TGTGCCTGGATCCAAAACTCTGGAAACACCATATATTTT
TRBD1,TRBV28,.,TRBJ2-3,CASSLGDRGRDTQYF,TGTGCCAGCAGTTTAGGGGACAGGGGACGAGATACGCAGTATTTT
TRBD2,TRBV2,few,TRBJ2-3,CASIGLAGVSDTQYF,TGTGCCAGCATTGGACTAGCGGGAGTCTCAGATACGCAGTATTTT
TRBD1,TRBV7-2,few,TRBJ2-1,CASSLGQGSYNEQFF,TGTGCCAGCAGCTTGGGACAGGGGTCCTACAATGAGCAGTTCTTC
.,TRBV7-3,.,TRBJ2-3,CASSFGPEPDTQYF,TGTGCCAGCAGCTTCGGGCCGGAGCCAGATACGCAGTATTTT